This T cell receptor (beta chain) emerged from a study of T cells in Graves' hyperthyroidism and ophthalmopathy. Deletions cut 0 bases from V and 5 bases from J, with 14 bases between. This CDR3 is built from 15 residues. CDR1 is DFQATT, CDR2 SNEGSKA, per germline (reference sequence). The source material, RNA transcripts, was used to amplify TCR beta CDR3 regions. TCR CDR3 underwent first-round RT-PCR with the HTBI primer set. MiXCR, applied by TCRdb to the multiplex PCR reads, yields one record per CDR3 protein. This table has some 650,000 distinct CDR3 sequences, 16% appearing once. This clonotype was found many times. The antigen is unknown. Points from the study as a whole: Most thyroid clonotypes that were expanded above 0.001 also turned up in blood.

The TCR was taken from a woman aged 40-49 years with Graves' ophthalmopathy. The sample taken for sequencing was blood. The rearrangement uses TRBV20-1 and TRBJ2-1; perhaps TRBD2 as D (5 bases). DNA of the CDR3: TGCAGTGCTAGAGATCGGCTAGCAAGGAACAATGAGCAGTTCTTC. Translated, it gives CSARDRLARNNEQFF.